Each of the 8 T cell receptor beta chains below was sequenced from the same sample in a study of neurological immune-mediated disorders. TCRdb used MiXCR to reprocess the 5' RACE reads, holding one entry per CDR3 protein. Here the sample spans about 24,000 distinct CDR3 sequences, 5% to 7% being singletons. The sample comprised PBMCs. Every receptor here comes from a woman between 40 and 50 years old in good health.

This clonotype has a count of ten or more. The rearrangement uses TRBV20-1 and TRBJ2-7; 8 nucleotides align to TRBD2. Germline V gives CDR1 DFQATT, CDR2 SNEGSKA (reference sequence). This CDR3 comprises 15 residues. The V and J ends lost 6 bases and 2 bases, in that order; junction bases with no gene match: 12. The CDR3 sequence is CSAEHRREVTYEQYF. CDR3 bases: TGCAGTGCCGAGCACCGGCGGGAGGTTACCTACGAGCAGTACTTC.

This clonotype was seen at least ten times. The chain is built from TRBV18 and TRBJ2-7; the D is unclear. CDR1 is KGHSH, CDR2 LQKENI, per germline. The V gene lost 3 bases and the J gene lost 5 bases, with 11 bases spanning the gap. The CDR3 is 13 residues long. The chain's CDR3 is CASSPRGPDEQYF. DNA of the CDR3: TGTGCCAGCTCACCCAGAGGACCCGACGAGCAGTACTTC.

In its sample, this clonotype was seen many times. This chain joins TRBV7-8 and TRBJ1-1; D is perhaps TRBD1 (5 bases). Germline CDR1 SGHVS, CDR2 FQNEAQ. The V gene lost 0 bases and the J gene lost 1 base, with 6 bases spanning the gap. This CDR3 has 14 residues. The CDR3 protein is CASSLAQGNTEAFF. CDR3 in DNA: TGTGCCAGCAGCTTAGCGCAGGGGAACACTGAAGCTTTCTTT.

This clonotype was detected many times. CDR3 region: CASIPLAGPYEQYF. The CDR3 nucleotides are TGTGCCAGCATCCCCCTAGCGGGACCCTACGAGCAGTACTTC. V gene TRBV5-6 combines with J gene TRBJ2-7, with 9 bases identical to TRBD2. Germline V gene sequence: CDR1 SGHDT, CDR2 YYEEEE. This CDR3 region has 14 residues. J was trimmed by 2 bases and V by 6 bases; bases with no gene match: 6.

In this sample, this clonotype turned up many times. The V gene is TRBV5-1, the J gene TRBJ2-2; 9 bases are a match to TRBD1. This CDR3 spans 17 amino acids. Germline V gene data show CDR1 as SGHRS and CDR2 as YFSETQ. V lost 3 bases, J lost 3 bases, and 9 bases stayed unmatched. CDR3 sequence reads: CASSWIPGQGHTGELFF. CDR3 in DNA: TGCGCCAGCAGCTGGATACCGGGACAGGGACACACCGGGGAGCTGTTTTTT.

This clonotype turned up a few times. The chain employs TRBV7-3 and TRBJ2-2; no firm D call. V was pared by 3 bases and J by 2 bases, with 10 bases between. Germline assignment: CDR1 SGHTA and CDR2 FQGTGA. The CDR3 is 15 residues long. This CDR3 is CASSFLGENTGELFF. For the CDR3, the DNA is TGTGCCAGCAGCTTTCTTGGGGAAAACACCGGGGAGCTGTTTTTT.

This clonotype was observed many times. V usage is TRBV10-3 and J usage is TRBJ1-1; D is undetermined. Germline CDR1 reads ENHRY; CDR2 reads SYGVKD. Deletions cut 1 base from V and 5 bases from J, with 2 bases between. This CDR3 contains 11 residues. In DNA form, the CDR3 reads TGTGCCATCAGTGAGTGGACTGAAGCTTTCTTT. Protein: CAISEWTEAFF.

Ten or more counts support this clonotype. This chain connects TRBV28 to TRBJ1-2, with 7 bases that match TRBD1. V gave up 3 bases and J gave up 2 bases; unmatched junction bases: 3. CDR3 length equals 14 residues. Germline CDR1 and CDR2: MDHEN and SYDVKM. As DNA, the CDR3 is TGTGCCAGCAGTTTGTCAGGGGGAAACTATGGCTACACCTTC. This codes for CASSLSGGNYGYTF.